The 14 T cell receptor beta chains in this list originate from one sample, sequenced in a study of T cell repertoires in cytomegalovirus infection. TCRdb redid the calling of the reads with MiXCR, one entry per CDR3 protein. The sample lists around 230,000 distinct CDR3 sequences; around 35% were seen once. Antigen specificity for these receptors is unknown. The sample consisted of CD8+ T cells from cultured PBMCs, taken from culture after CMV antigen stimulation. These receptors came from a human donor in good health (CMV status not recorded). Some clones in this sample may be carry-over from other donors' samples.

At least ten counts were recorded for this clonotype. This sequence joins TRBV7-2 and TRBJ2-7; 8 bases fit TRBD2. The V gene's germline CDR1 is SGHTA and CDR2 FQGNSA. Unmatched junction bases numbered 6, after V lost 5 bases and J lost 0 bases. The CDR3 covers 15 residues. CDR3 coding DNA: TGTGCCAGCAGCATTCAACTAGCGGCCTCCTACGAGCAGTACTTC. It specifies CASSIQLAASYEQYF.

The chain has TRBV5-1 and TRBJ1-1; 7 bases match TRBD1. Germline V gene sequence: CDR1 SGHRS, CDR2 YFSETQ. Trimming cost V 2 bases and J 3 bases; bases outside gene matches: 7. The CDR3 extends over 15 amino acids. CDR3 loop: CASSFARQGDTEAFF. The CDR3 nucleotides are TGCGCCAGCAGCTTCGCCCGACAGGGCGACACTGAAGCTTTCTTT.

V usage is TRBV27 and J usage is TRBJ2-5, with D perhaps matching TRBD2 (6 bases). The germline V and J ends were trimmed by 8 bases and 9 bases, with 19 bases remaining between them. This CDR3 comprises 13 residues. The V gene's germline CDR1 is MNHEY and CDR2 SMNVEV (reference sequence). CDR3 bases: TGTGCCAGCTCTGAGTCGTCGCGGGGTGCCCAGTACTTC. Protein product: CASSESSRGAQYF.

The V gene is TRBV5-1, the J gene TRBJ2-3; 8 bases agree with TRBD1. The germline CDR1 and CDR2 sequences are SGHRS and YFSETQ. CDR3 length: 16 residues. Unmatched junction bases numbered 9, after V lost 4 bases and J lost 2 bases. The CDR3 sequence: CASSPGDRRDTDTQYF. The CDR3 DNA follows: TGCGCCAGCAGCCCCGGGGACAGGAGAGACACAGATACGCAGTATTTT.

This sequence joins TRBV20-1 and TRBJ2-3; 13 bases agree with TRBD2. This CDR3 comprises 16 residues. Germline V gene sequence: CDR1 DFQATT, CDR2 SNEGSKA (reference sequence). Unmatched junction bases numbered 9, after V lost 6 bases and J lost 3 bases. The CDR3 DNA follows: TGCAGTGCACCGAATGGGGGACTAGCGGGGACAGATACGCAGTATTTT. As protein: CSAPNGGLAGTDTQYF.

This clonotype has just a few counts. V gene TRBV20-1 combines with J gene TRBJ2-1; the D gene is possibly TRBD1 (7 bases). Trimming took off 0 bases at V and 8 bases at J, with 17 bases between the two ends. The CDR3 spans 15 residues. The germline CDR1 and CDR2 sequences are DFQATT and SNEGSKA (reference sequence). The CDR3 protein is CSARDRRAGGYEQFF. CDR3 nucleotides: TGCAGTGCTAGAGATAGGAGGGCAGGGGGATATGAGCAGTTCTTC.

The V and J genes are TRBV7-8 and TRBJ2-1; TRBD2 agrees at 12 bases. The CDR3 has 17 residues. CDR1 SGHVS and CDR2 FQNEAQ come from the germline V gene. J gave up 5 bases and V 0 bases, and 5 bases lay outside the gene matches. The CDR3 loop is CASSLAVRTSGNNEQFF. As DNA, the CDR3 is TGTGCCAGCAGCTTAGCGGTCAGGACTAGCGGGAACAATGAGCAGTTCTTC. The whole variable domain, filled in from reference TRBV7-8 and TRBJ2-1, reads GAGVSQSPRYKVAKRGQDVALRCDPISGHVSLFWYQQALGQGPEFLTYFQNEAQLDKSGLPSDRFFAERPEGSVSTLKIQRTQQEDSAVYLCASSLAVRTSGNNEQFFGPGTRLTVL.

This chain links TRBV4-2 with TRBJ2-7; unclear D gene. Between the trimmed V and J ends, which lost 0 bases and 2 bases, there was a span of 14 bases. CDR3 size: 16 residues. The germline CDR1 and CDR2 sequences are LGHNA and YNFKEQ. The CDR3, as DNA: TGTGCCAGCAGCCAAGAGGGTGGTGACGGCGCCTACGAGCAGTACTTC. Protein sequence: CASSQEGGDGAYEQYF.

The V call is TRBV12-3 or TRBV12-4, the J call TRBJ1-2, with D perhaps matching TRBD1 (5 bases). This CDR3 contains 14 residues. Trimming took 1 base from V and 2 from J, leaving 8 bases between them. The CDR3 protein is CASSLGSGNYGYTF. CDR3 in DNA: TGTGCCAGCAGTTTAGGGTCAGGGAACTATGGCTACACCTTC.

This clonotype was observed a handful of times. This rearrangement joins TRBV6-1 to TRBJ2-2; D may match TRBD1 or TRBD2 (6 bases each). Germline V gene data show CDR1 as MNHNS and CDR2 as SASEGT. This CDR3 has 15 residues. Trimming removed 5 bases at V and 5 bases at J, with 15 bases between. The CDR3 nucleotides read TGTGCCAGCAGTACGCACAGGGACTCGACCGGGGAGCTGTTTTTT. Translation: CASSTHRDSTGELFF.

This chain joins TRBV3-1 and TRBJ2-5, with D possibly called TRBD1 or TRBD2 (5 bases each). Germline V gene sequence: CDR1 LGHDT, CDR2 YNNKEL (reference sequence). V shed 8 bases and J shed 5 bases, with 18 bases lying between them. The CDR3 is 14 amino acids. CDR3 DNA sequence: TGTGCCAGCCAGACCCGGGGACCAAGCGAGACCCAGTACTTC. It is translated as CASQTRGPSETQYF.

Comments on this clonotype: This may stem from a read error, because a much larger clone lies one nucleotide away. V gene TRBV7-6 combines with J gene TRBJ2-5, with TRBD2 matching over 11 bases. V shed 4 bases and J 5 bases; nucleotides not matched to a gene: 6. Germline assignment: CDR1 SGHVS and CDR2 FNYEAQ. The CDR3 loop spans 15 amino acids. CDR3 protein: CASSYLAGGHETQYF. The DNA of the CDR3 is TGTGCCAGCAGCTACTTAGCGGGGGGGCACGAGACCCAGTACTTC.

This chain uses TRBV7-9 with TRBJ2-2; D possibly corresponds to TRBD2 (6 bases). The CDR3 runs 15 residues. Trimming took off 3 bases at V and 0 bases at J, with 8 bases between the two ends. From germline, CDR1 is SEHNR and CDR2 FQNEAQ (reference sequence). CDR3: CASSFSGPNTGELFF. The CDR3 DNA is TGTGCCAGCAGCTTTAGCGGCCCGAACACCGGGGAGCTGTTTTTT.

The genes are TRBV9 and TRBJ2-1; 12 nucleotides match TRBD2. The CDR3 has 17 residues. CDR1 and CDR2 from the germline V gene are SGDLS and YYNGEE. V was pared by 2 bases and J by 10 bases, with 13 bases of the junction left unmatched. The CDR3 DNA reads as TGTGCCAGCAGCGTGTCCGTCCGACTAGCGGGGGAGTTAGAGCAGTTCTTC. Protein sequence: CASSVSVRLAGELEQFF. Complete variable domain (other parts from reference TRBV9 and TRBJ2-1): DSGVTQTPKHLITATGQRVTLRCSPRSGDLSVYWYQQSLDQGLQFLIQYYNGEERAKGNILERFSAQQFPDLHSELNLSSLELGDSALYFCASSVSVRLAGELEQFFGPGTRLTVL.